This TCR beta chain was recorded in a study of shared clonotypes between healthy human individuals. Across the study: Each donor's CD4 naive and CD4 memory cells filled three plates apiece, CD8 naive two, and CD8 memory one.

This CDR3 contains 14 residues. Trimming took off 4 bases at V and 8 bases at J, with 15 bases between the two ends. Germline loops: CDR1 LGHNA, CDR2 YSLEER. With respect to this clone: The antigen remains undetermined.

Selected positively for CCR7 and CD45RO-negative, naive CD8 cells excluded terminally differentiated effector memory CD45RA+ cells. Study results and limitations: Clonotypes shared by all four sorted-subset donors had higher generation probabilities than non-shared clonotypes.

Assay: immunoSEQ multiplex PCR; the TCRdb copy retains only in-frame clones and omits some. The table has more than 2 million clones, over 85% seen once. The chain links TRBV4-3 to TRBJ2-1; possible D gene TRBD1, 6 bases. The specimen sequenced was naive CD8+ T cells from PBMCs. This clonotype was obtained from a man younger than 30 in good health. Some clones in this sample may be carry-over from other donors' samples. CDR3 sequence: CASSRGSGADEQFF. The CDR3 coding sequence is TGCGCCAGCAGCCGAGGCTCAGGGGCAGATGAGCAGTTCTTC.